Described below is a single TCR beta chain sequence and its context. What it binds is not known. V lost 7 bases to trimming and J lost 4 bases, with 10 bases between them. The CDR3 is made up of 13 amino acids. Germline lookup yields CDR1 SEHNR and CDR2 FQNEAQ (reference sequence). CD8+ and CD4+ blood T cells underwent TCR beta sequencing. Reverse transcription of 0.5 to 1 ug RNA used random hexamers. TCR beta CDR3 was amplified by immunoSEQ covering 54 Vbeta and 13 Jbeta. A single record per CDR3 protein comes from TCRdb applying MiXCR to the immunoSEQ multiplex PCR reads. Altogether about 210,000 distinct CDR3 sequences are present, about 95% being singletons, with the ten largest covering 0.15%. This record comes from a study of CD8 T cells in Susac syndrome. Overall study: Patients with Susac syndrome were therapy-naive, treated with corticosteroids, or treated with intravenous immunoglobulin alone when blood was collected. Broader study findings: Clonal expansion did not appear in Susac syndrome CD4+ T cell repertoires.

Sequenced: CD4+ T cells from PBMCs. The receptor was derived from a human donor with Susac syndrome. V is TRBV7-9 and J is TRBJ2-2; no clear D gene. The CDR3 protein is CASKGSFTGELFF. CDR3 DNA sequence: TGTGCCAGCAAGGGCAGTTTCACCGGGGAGCTGTTTTTT.